These 11 T cell receptor beta chains were sequenced from one sample in a study of blood T cell repertoires in COVID-19. Some clones are missing from TCRdb's copy, which holds only in-frame ones; the method was immunoSEQ multiplex PCR. The sample consists of about 71,000 clones, approximately 92% of them appearing once. Sequencing used peripheral blood. The receptors were sampled from a man aged 50-60 years with acute or convalescent COVID-19.

This clone was seen only once. This chain links TRBV7-2 with TRBJ1-1, with a possible D match to TRBD1 (6 bases). The CDR3 length is 14 residues. Germline-derived CDR1 and CDR2 are SGHTA and FQGNSA. Trimming cost V 6 bases and J 4 bases, with 15 bases left between them. The CDR3 nucleotides are TGTGCCAGCAGGACGAACAGGGCGAGCACTGAAGCTTTCTTT. This translates into CASRTNRASTEAFF. The complete variable domain, with remaining parts taken from reference TRBV7-2 and TRBJ1-1, reads GAGVSQSPSNKVTEKGKDVELRCDPISGHTALYWYRQSLGQGLEFLIYFQGNSAPDKSGLPSDRFSAERTGGSVSTLTIQRTQQEDSAVYLCASRTNRASTEAFFGQGTRLTVV.

This chain joins TRBV23-1 and TRBJ2-7, with D possibly TRBD1 on 5 matching bases. TRBV23-1 is treated as an ORF (open reading frame) with a function not yet certain. The V and J ends lost 0 bases and 3 bases respectively, with 15 bases between them. This CDR3 has 16 residues. DNA of the CDR3: TGCGCCAGCAGTCAATCGCACAGGCCTAAGTTCTACGAGCAGTACGTC. Its protein is CASSQSHRPKFYEQYV.

The chain employs TRBV19 and TRBJ2-1; TRBD2 aligns across 13 bases. Germline CDR1 is LNHDA and CDR2 is SQIVND (reference sequence). V lost 6 bases to trimming and J lost 4 bases; unmatched junction nucleotides: 3. This CDR3 contains 15 residues. CDR3 loop: CASRLGLAGYNEQFF. CDR3 nucleotides: TGTGCCAGTAGGCTGGGACTAGCGGGATACAATGAGCAGTTCTTC.

The CDR3, as DNA: TGTGCCAGCACCCGGGAACCAAATCAGCCCCAGCATTTT. Translation: CASTREPNQPQHF. This chain connects TRBV7-2 to TRBJ1-5; D is unclear. V lost 7 bases, J lost 4 bases, and 11 bases lay in between. The CDR3 sequence is 13 residues long. Germline lookup yields CDR1 SGHTA and CDR2 FQGNSA.

The chain carries TRBV7-6 and TRBJ1-1; possible D gene TRBD1, 6 bases. The CDR3 has 14 residues. Deletions cut 5 bases from V and 4 bases from J, with 14 bases between. Germline V gene data show CDR1 as SGHVS and CDR2 as FNYEAQ. The CDR3 region is CASSAQGGGTEAFF. DNA for the CDR3: TGTGCCAGCAGCGCACAGGGCGGGGGCACTGAAGCTTTCTTT.

V is TRBV27 and J is TRBJ2-6; D is unresolved. CDR1 MNHEY and CDR2 SMNVEV come from the germline V gene (reference sequence). The CDR3 sequence is 14 residues long. Trimming cost V 10 bases and J 1 base, with 11 bases left between them. This CDR3 reads CATSLRSGANVLTF. CDR3 bases: TGTGCCACCTCCTTGAGGTCTGGGGCCAACGTCCTGACTTTC.

The rearrangement uses TRBV24-1 and TRBJ1-2, with 11 bases that match TRBD1. Per germline, CDR1 KGHDR and CDR2 SFDVKD. V lost 4 bases to trimming and J lost 3 bases; unmatched junction nucleotides: 3. The CDR3 consists of 15 residues. The CDR3 nucleotides read TGTGCCACCAGTGACTGGACAGGGGGCGACTATGGCTACACCTTC. Protein: CATSDWTGGDYGYTF.

The count of this clone is one. This sequence joins TRBV20-1 and TRBJ2-3; 9 nucleotides align to TRBD2. V lost 3 bases and J lost 6; bases outside the gene matches: 7. This CDR3 has 14 residues. Germline CDR1 and CDR2: DFQATT and SNEGSKA (reference sequence). The CDR3 DNA sequence: TGCAGTGCTAGTCTGCGGGAGGGCCTGGATACGCAGTATTTT. Amino acid sequence: CSASLREGLDTQYF.

The J gene is TRBJ2-1, the V gene TRBV6-5; 9 nucleotides agree with TRBD1. V was clipped by 5 bases and J by 10 bases; unmatched bases: 9. CDR1 MNHEY and CDR2 SVGAGI come from the germline V gene. This CDR3 is 14 amino acids long. The CDR3 coding sequence is TGTGCCAGCAGTACCGGGACAGGGCGGTGGGAGCAGTTCTTC. Amino acids: CASSTGTGRWEQFF.

The V call is TRBV7-2, the J call TRBJ2-1, with 9 bases that match TRBD1. The CDR3 is 14 amino acids. V trimming: 7 bases; J trimming: 7 bases; junction bases outside the gene matches: 8. CDR1 SGHTA and CDR2 FQGNSA come from the germline V gene. The DNA for the CDR3 is TGTGCCAGCACCGACAGGGGGAAAAGAAATGAGCAGTTCTTC. Residues: CASTDRGKRNEQFF. Based on the CDR3 plus reference TRBV7-2 and TRBJ2-1, the full variable domain is GAGVSQSPSNKVTEKGKDVELRCDPISGHTALYWYRQSLGQGLEFLIYFQGNSAPDKSGLPSDRFSAERTGGSVSTLTIQRTQQEDSAVYLCASTDRGKRNEQFFGPGTRLTVL.

The gene calls are TRBV18 and TRBJ1-2; D possibly corresponds to TRBD1 (5 bases). V was trimmed by 3 bases and J by 2 bases, leaving 10 bases between them. The CDR3 is 14 residues long. The germline gives CDR1 KGHSH, CDR2 LQKENI. The CDR3 loop reads CASSPREANYGYTF. The CDR3 region has the DNA TGTGCCAGCTCACCCAGGGAGGCCAACTATGGCTACACCTTC. The whole variable domain, remainder taken from reference TRBV18 and TRBJ1-2, is NAGVMQNPRHLVRRRGQEARLRCSPMKGHSHVYWYRQLPEEGLKFMVYLQKENIIDESGMPKERFSAEFPKEGPSILRIQQVVRGDSAAYFCASSPREANYGYTFGSGTRLTVV.